The 18 T cell receptor beta chains reported below all come from one sample, sequenced in a study of blood T cells in healthy people across ages. For the second PCR, which ran for 7 to 11 cycles, a sample-barcoded 5' primer and a J-beta primer mix were used. Via MiXCR, TCRdb re-called the 5' RACE reads, giving one row per CDR3 protein. The data show some 1.5 million distinct CDR3 sequences, approximately 43% seen once. Material for sequencing was blood. The receptor source for this set is a woman aged 18-29 years in good health.

The CDR3 loop is CASSFAYSNYGYTF. The DNA of the CDR3 is TGTGCCAGCAGTTTCGCATACAGCAACTATGGCTACACCTTC. V is TRBV6-2 or TRBV6-3 and J is TRBJ1-2; D gene ambiguous. This CDR3 region has 14 residues. Germline V gives CDR1 MNHEY, CDR2 SVGEGT. The ends were cut back, 4 bases at V and 2 bases at J, with 11 bases in the middle.

The chain uses TRBV27 and TRBJ2-7; D might be TRBD2 (5 bases). Germline CDR1 MNHEY, CDR2 SMNVEV (reference sequence). The ends were cut back, 1 base at V and 5 bases at J, with 9 bases in the middle. The CDR3 totals 13 residues. The CDR3 reads CASSLLGGHEQYF. The CDR3 region has the DNA TGTGCCAGCAGTTTATTAGGAGGCCACGAGCAGTACTTC.

The count of this clonotype is one. The chain uses TRBV12-3 or TRBV12-4 and TRBJ2-3, with D perhaps matching TRBD1 (6 bases). Deletions cut 5 bases from V and 6 bases from J, with 15 bases between. This CDR3 has 14 amino acids. The CDR3 region is CASSLEPQGDTQYF. As DNA, the CDR3 is TGTGCCAGCAGTCTAGAACCCCAGGGGGATACGCAGTATTTT.

CDR3 loop: CSAQGGAYNEQFF. The CDR3 nucleotides read TGCAGTGCTCAGGGGGGGGCTTACAATGAGCAGTTCTTC. The chain combines TRBV20-1 with TRBJ2-1; either TRBD1 or TRBD2 may fit D (7 bases each). CDR3 length: 13 amino acids. Trimming took off 5 bases at V and 4 bases at J, with 12 bases between the two ends. CDR1 and CDR2 (germline): DFQATT, SNEGSKA (reference sequence).

A few counts support this clonotype. The V gene is TRBV4-3, the J gene TRBJ2-1; the D is unclear. The V gene lost 1 base and the J gene lost 3 bases, with 7 bases spanning the gap. Looked up from germline, CDR1 is LGHNA and CDR2 is YSLEER. The CDR3 extends over 14 amino acids. Here the CDR3 reads CASSQAVHYNEQFF. The DNA of the CDR3 is TGCGCCAGCAGCCAAGCGGTCCACTACAATGAGCAGTTCTTC.

The J gene is TRBJ1-4, the V gene TRBV18; D remains unclear. Germline V gene data show CDR1 as KGHSH and CDR2 as LQKENI. The CDR3 is made up of 15 amino acids. Trimming stripped 4 bases from V and 5 bases from J, with 14 bases between. The CDR3 loop reads CASSLDLMKNEKLFF. CDR3 in DNA: TGTGCCAGCTCACTGGATTTGATGAAGAATGAAAAACTGTTTTTT. Combining the CDR3 with reference TRBV18 and TRBJ1-4 gives the whole variable domain NAGVMQNPRHLVRRRGQEARLRCSPMKGHSHVYWYRQLPEEGLKFMVYLQKENIIDESGMPKERFSAEFPKEGPSILRIQQVVRGDSAAYFCASSLDLMKNEKLFFGSGTQLSVL.

The chain links TRBV7-2 to TRBJ2-7; D unclear. CDR1 is SGHTA, CDR2 FQGNSA, per germline. Trimming took 5 bases from V and 2 from J, leaving 13 bases between them. The CDR3 is 14 amino acids. The CDR3, as DNA: TGTGCCAGCAGCGTAGGGCCCCTCACCTACGAGCAGTACTTC. Residues: CASSVGPLTYEQYF.

The gene calls are TRBV20-1 and TRBJ1-1, with a weak D call TRBD1 (6 bases). The length of the CDR3 is 15 residues. The V gene lost 6 bases and the J gene lost 4 bases, with 21 bases spanning the gap. Germline assignment: CDR1 DFQATT and CDR2 SNEGSKA (reference sequence). The CDR3 loop reads CSASPGAAGRTEAFF. CDR3 bases: TGCAGTGCAAGCCCAGGGGCCGCAGGTCGCACTGAAGCTTTCTTT.

The chain combines TRBV7-2 with TRBJ2-5, with D possibly being TRBD2 (7 bases). The length of the CDR3 is 15 residues. Looked up from germline, CDR1 is SGHTA and CDR2 is FQGNSA. V was cut by 3 bases and J by 11 bases, with 22 bases left in between. CDR3 loop: CASSFLRGPGNEQYF. The CDR3 bases are TGTGCCAGCAGCTTCTTGCGGGGGCCTGGGAATGAGCAGTACTTC.

The gene calls are TRBV3-1 and TRBJ2-7; D gene uncertain. CDR1 LGHDT and CDR2 YNNKEL come from the germline V gene (reference sequence). V was pared by 2 bases and J by 7 bases, with 15 bases between. The length of the CDR3 is 14 residues. The CDR3 here is CASSQSPTFNEQYF. The CDR3 region has the DNA TGTGCCAGCAGCCAATCCCCCACTTTCAATGAGCAGTACTTC.

The rearrangement joins TRBV4-3 to TRBJ2-3, with D tentatively TRBD1 (5 bases). CDR1 and CDR2 (germline): LGHNA, YSLEER. The CDR3 extends over 16 amino acids. The V end was cut by 1 base, the J end by 4 bases, with 15 bases between. This chain's CDR3 is CASSQVFQGVSDTQYF. Written as DNA, the CDR3 is TGCGCCAGCAGCCAAGTTTTTCAAGGGGTATCAGATACGCAGTATTTT.

The chain employs TRBV12-5 and TRBJ2-3; D possibly corresponds to TRBD2 (6 bases). V dropped 4 bases and J dropped 2 bases, with 10 bases sitting between them. Germline V lookup: CDR1 LGHNT, CDR2 FRNRAP. The CDR3 runs 14 residues. The CDR3 region is CASGWGGTTDTQYF. CDR3 nucleotides: TGTGCTAGTGGTTGGGGAGGAACCACAGATACGCAGTATTTT.

The chain has TRBV9 and TRBJ2-3; 8 nucleotides match TRBD2. This CDR3 is built from 15 residues. The V gene's germline CDR1 is SGDLS and CDR2 YYNGEE. J lost 4 bases, V lost 3 bases, and 7 bases had no gene match. This CDR3 reads CASSALSGAPDTQYF. DNA for the CDR3: TGTGCCAGCAGCGCCCTTAGCGGGGCCCCAGATACGCAGTATTTT.

As to this clonotype: The germline gene is not matched at one end of the junction; a read error may be the cause. J is TRBJ1-2 and V is TRBV7-9; unclear D gene. The germline CDR1 and CDR2 sequences are SEHNR and FQNEAQ (reference sequence). The CDR3 has 16 residues. CDR3 region: CTSSLAKGTHNYGYTF. CDR3 sequence (DNA): TGTACCAGCAGCTTAGCGAAGGGAACGCATAACTATGGCTACACCTTC.

V usage is TRBV5-1 and J usage is TRBJ2-2; D could derive from TRBD1 or TRBD2 (5 bases each). This CDR3 spans 15 amino acids. Germline V gene lookup returns CDR1 SGHRS and CDR2 YFSETQ. V was trimmed by 2 bases and J by 6 bases, leaving 14 bases between them. The DNA for the CDR3 is TGCGCCAGCAGCTTCGAGGCCACGGGACCCGGGGAGCTGTTTTTT. This encodes CASSFEATGPGELFF. The variable domain in full, completed from reference TRBV5-1 and TRBJ2-2, reads KAGVTQTPRYLIKTRGQQVTLSCSPISGHRSVSWYQQTPGQGLQFLFEYFSETQRNKGNFPGRFSGRQFSNSRSEMNVSTLELGDSALYLCASSFEATGPGELFFGEGSRLTVL.

The chain carries TRBV11-2 and TRBJ2-1; no definite D call. The CDR3 has 15 amino acids. Between the trimmed V and J ends, which lost 0 bases and 7 bases, there was a span of 13 bases. The germline V gene encodes CDR1 SGHAT and CDR2 FQNNGV. The CDR3 is CASSLDLAEWNEQFF. The CDR3, as DNA: TGTGCCAGCAGCTTAGATCTGGCGGAGTGGAATGAGCAGTTCTTC.

The CDR3, as DNA: TGCAGTGCTAGTCTAGCGGGAGCGCATACGCAGTATTTT. This encodes CSASLAGAHTQYF. The chain recombines TRBV20-1 with TRBJ2-3, with 10 nucleotides matching TRBD2. J lost 7 bases, V lost 3 bases, and 4 bases had no gene match. The CDR3 sequence is 13 residues long. In germline, CDR1 is DFQATT, CDR2 SNEGSKA (reference sequence).

The sample holds a few counts of this clonotype. The V and J genes are TRBV27 and TRBJ2-7; possible D gene TRBD1, 5 bases. There are 14 residues in the CDR3. Trimming took off 2 bases at V and 6 bases at J, with 14 bases between the two ends. In germline, CDR1 is MNHEY, CDR2 SMNVEV (reference sequence). The chain's CDR3 is CASSLGVAGREQYF. The DNA for the CDR3 is TGTGCCAGCAGTTTAGGGGTTGCAGGGCGCGAGCAGTACTTC.